This record covers a single T cell receptor (beta chain). What this receptor recognizes is not known. Nothing much larger sits one base from this clone, and base qualities are not available. The data stem from a study of blood T cells in healthy people across ages (dated by TCRdb to between 2014 and 2017). About the investigation overall: In model experiments, template switching captured roughly one uniquely barcoded TCR beta cDNA molecule for every two T cells. Using the same blood draw, the study looked at two additional independent replicas of 1 million unique cDNA reads for two donors, one aged 18 to 30 and the other aged 80 or older. Age-related changes in TCR beta repertoire diversity were measured in the study by deep sequencing normalized with unique cDNA molecular identifiers. To avoid experimental bias, donors of different ages were spread randomly across the sequencing lanes. The donors were split into four age groups: young (average about 15 years), middle-aged (39), aged (62) and long-lived (approximately 80). Study-wide findings and limitations: Because the CMV infection status of the donors was unknown, age-related changes in expanded clonotypes may potentially have been confounded. A strong correlation was found between observed TCR beta diversity and the percentage of naive T cells measured by flow cytometry. The long-lived group showed more naive CD4+ T cells, fewer expanded clones and increased TCR diversity than the aged group, suggesting age selection. Conclusive comparison of naive and antigen-experienced compartments was prevented by the profiling of bulk unsorted PBMCs. Estimates of total diversity from one million sequenced T cells were regarded as lower bounds and underestimates. As age increased, observed TCR beta diversity per million T cells dropped in a roughly linear way, and a significant reduction was already evident by age 40.

Libraries were prepared through 5' RACE. The sequencing machine was an Illumina HiSeq 2500. The second PCR ran for roughly 7 to 12 cycles and used a J-beta primer mix along with a sample-barcoded 5' primer. Each TCR beta cDNA molecule received a unique molecular identifier from a template-switch 5' adaptor carrying 12 random nucleotides. Each sample yielded at least 3 million CDR3-containing paired-end reads. First-strand cDNA was synthesized from all RNA with the Mint cDNA synthesis kit, primed by a TRBC-specific oligonucleotide. Following uracil-DNA glycosylase treatment, all cDNA underwent a first 18-cycle PCR with the universal primers M1SS and BC2_uni_R. As for the original processing: Normalization of each sample was performed by random selection of 1 million high-quality reads, each carrying a distinct molecular identifier. Instead of being binned into consensus sequences, reads with shared molecular identifiers were discarded. MiTCR, run with a Q25 quality threshold and the strictest error-elimination algorithm, handled CDR3 identification, clonotype clustering and error correction. A nonparametric unseen species model with Euler transformation was used to estimate a lower bound on total TCR beta diversity. The raw public reads went through TCRdb reprocessing: fastp at Q25, MiXCR clone calling, in-frame beta chains kept. A single entry per CDR3 protein holds the most common genes and DNA from its merged rows. TCRdb assigned the V and J calls; the authors' analysis was not used. The sample profile shows 1.5 million to 2 million distinct CDR3 sequences; about 49% of them were found once. 2.1% of the sample belongs to the ten largest clones.

The CDR3 measures 17 amino acids from cysteine to phenylalanine. The entry retains the CDR3 DNA only, 51 bases that are in frame from base 1. In the germline V gene, CDR1 corresponds to SGHVS and CDR2 to FNYEAQ. Here V drops 0 bases and J drops 6 bases, and the junction holds 14 bases not matched to any gene. Donors were approximately 42 systemically healthy Caucasian individuals from Russia aged roughly 6 to 90 years. Each donor gave about 9.2 milliliters of peripheral blood, drawn into EDTA-treated Vacutainer tubes. PBMCs were isolated by Ficoll-Paque density-gradient centrifugation, with at least 6 million obtained per sample. Trizol reagent was used to extract total RNA from PBMCs, with at least 5 micrograms per sample. The percentages of naive CD45RAhigh/CD27high T cells were determined by flow cytometry on a PBMC aliquot from every donor.

Material: blood. The chain is assembled from TRBV7-6 and TRBJ2-7; 7 of the junction bases match TRBD2. The sequence came from a woman between 40 and 50 years old in good health. The CDR3 protein is CASSLASGGTITCEQYF. Here is the DNA: TGTGCCAGCAGCTTAGCGTCGGGAGGAACGATAACCTGCGAGCAGTACTTC.